These 26 T cell receptor beta chains came from one sample sequenced in a study. Tregs were sorted as CD4+CD25+CD127-/low cells. TCRdb called the 5' RACE reads again in MiXCR, with one record for every CDR3 protein. The data show 55,000 or so distinct CDR3 sequences, around 20% seen once. Sequenced material: tumor-infiltrating Tregs sorted from the breast tumor. These receptors originate from a female donor with breast cancer.

Many counts were recorded for this clonotype. The CDR3 nucleotides read TGCGCCAGCAGCCGCAGGCGGCTCGCGAACACCGGGGAGCTGTTTTTT. Protein product: CASSRRRLANTGELFF. The V gene is TRBV4-1, the J gene TRBJ2-2; D not resolved. The CDR3 is made up of 16 amino acids. CDR1 and CDR2 (germline): MGHRA, YSYEKL. Trimming left V 4 bases short and J 0 bases short, with 12 bases between.

The V and J genes are TRBV5-1 and TRBJ1-3; D unresolved. The V end was cut by 1 base, the J end by 3 bases, with 8 bases between. The CDR3 extends over 14 amino acids. CDR1 and CDR2 (germline): SGHRS, YFSETQ. The CDR3 reads CASSLNTDGNTIYF. CDR3 DNA: TGCGCCAGCAGCTTGAATACAGATGGAAACACCATATATTTT.

There are a few counts of this clonotype. This chain connects TRBV10-2 to TRBJ2-1, with 11 positions matching TRBD2. CDR1 is WSHSY, CDR2 SAAADI, per germline. The CDR3 runs 17 residues. V shed 6 bases and J 0 bases; nucleotides not matched to a gene: 7. CDR3 sequence reads: CASRGTSGGSSYNEQFF. CDR3 nucleotides: TGCGCCAGCAGAGGGACTAGCGGAGGAAGCTCCTACAATGAGCAGTTCTTC.

This clonotype was seen more than once but under ten times. The chain is built from TRBV5-1 and TRBJ1-6, with unresolved D. Germline V gives CDR1 SGHRS, CDR2 YFSETQ. The CDR3 is 16 residues long. V gave up 0 bases and J gave up 3 bases, with 10 bases separating them. CDR3 loop: CASSLAVRLYNSPLHF. The CDR3 DNA reads TGCGCCAGCAGCTTGGCCGTAAGGCTCTATAATTCACCCCTCCACTTT.

This clonotype was found many times. The DNA for the CDR3 is TGCAGTGCTGGTACAGGAACTCTCGCGGAGACCCAGTACTTC. It codes for CSAGTGTLAETQYF. The chain links TRBV20-1 to TRBJ2-5; a weak D match, TRBD1 (5 bases). Germline V gene sequence: CDR1 DFQATT, CDR2 SNEGSKA (reference sequence). The ends were cut back, 5 bases at V and 5 bases at J, with 18 bases in the middle. There are 14 residues in the CDR3.

The chain links TRBV4-1 to TRBJ2-5; TRBD2 aligns across 9 bases. The V gene's germline CDR1 is MGHRA and CDR2 YSYEKL. The CDR3 sequence is 16 residues long. J was trimmed by 1 base and V by 4 bases; bases with no gene match: 7. CDR3 sequence (DNA): TGCGCCAGCAGCCCCCAACTAGCGGGCTTCCAAGAGACCCAGTACTTC. This sequence encodes CASSPQLAGFQETQYF.

Only a few counts were recorded for this clonotype. The chain combines TRBV5-1 with TRBJ2-2, with D possibly being TRBD2 (5 bases). Per the germline V gene, CDR1 is SGHRS and CDR2 is YFSETQ. This CDR3 has 15 residues. Trimming took 5 bases from V and 1 from J, leaving 12 bases between them. The chain's CDR3 is CASRAPGMNTGELFF. The DNA of the CDR3 is TGCGCCAGCAGGGCACCCGGGATGAACACCGGGGAGCTGTTTTTT. The complete variable domain, with remaining parts taken from reference TRBV5-1 and TRBJ2-2, reads KAGVTQTPRYLIKTRGQQVTLSCSPISGHRSVSWYQQTPGQGLQFLFEYFSETQRNKGNFPGRFSGRQFSNSRSEMNVSTLELGDSALYLCASRAPGMNTGELFFGEGSRLTVL.

The chain joins TRBV2 to TRBJ2-1, with TRBD2 as a possible D gene (5 bases). Looked up from germline, CDR1 is SNHLY and CDR2 is FYNNEI. The CDR3 covers 15 residues. V lost 5 bases and J 4 bases, leaving 15 bases between the germline ends. The CDR3 region is CASSPPRSGYNEQFF. The CDR3 DNA reads as TGTGCCAGCAGTCCCCCGCGCAGCGGATACAATGAGCAGTTCTTC.

The rearrangement joins TRBV5-6 to TRBJ2-7; 7 bases agree with TRBD1. V shed 5 bases and J 4 bases; nucleotides not matched to a gene: 6. The CDR3 sequence is 13 residues long. CDR1 and CDR2 from the germline V gene are SGHDT and YYEEEE. CDR3 nucleotides: TGTGCCAGCAGAGACAGGGCAGGGTACGAGCAGTACTTC. Protein sequence: CASRDRAGYEQYF.

This clonotype was seen more than once but under ten times. The chain joins TRBV20-1 to TRBJ2-7, with 9 bases lining up with TRBD2. V was clipped by 1 base and J by 6 bases; unmatched bases: 4. The CDR3 is 13 amino acids. The germline CDR1 and CDR2 sequences are DFQATT and SNEGSKA (reference sequence). The CDR3 reads CSARGQREVEQYF. As DNA, the CDR3 is TGCAGTGCTAGAGGTCAGCGGGAGGTCGAGCAGTACTTC.

This clonotype was recorded only once. A much larger clone differs from this one at a single base, so this may be a read error. The chain combines TRBV5-4 with TRBJ2-1, with D perhaps TRBD1 (5 bases). Germline CDR1 and CDR2: SGHNT and YYREEE (reference sequence). CDR3 size: 11 residues. This CDR3 reads CVSSLGDEQFF. Here the CDR3 DNA reads TGTGTCAGCAGCTTAGGGGATGAGCAGTTCTTC.

This clonotype was observed a few times. The junction does not match germline at one end; this may be a read error. The rearrangement links TRBV5-1 to TRBJ2-1; the D gene is possibly TRBD2 (6 bases). The germline CDR1 and CDR2 sequences are SGHRS and YFSETQ. This CDR3 comprises 15 residues. The CDR3 region has the DNA TGCGCCAGCAGCTTGGGACTAGTGGAAAACAATGAGCAGTGCTTC. It translates to CASSLGLVENNEQCF.

The sample holds a few counts of this clonotype. The V gene is TRBV20-1, the J gene TRBJ2-7; 9 nucleotides line up with TRBD2. Per the germline V gene, CDR1 is DFQATT and CDR2 is SNEGSKA (reference sequence). The CDR3 runs to 14 residues. V lost 6 bases, J lost 1 base, and 7 bases stayed unmatched. The CDR3 loop reads CSARIAGVSYEQYF. CDR3 coding DNA: TGCAGTGCGCGGATAGCGGGAGTTTCCTACGAGCAGTACTTC.

This clonotype was detected many times. The chain joins TRBV9 to TRBJ2-1, with 10 nucleotides matching TRBD1. Per the germline V gene, CDR1 is SGDLS and CDR2 is YYNGEE. The CDR3 runs 15 residues. Trimming cost V 0 bases and J 7 bases; bases outside gene matches: 4. CDR3 nucleotides: TGTGCCAGCAGCGTAGGGACAGGGGGGACGAATGAGCAGTTCTTC. This encodes CASSVGTGGTNEQFF.

This chain joins TRBV12-3 or TRBV12-4 and TRBJ1-6; 8 bases agree with TRBD1. V lost 6 bases and J lost 14; bases outside the gene matches: 12. This CDR3 region has 14 residues. CDR3 bases: TGTGCCAGCAGCCGCGGACAGGGTTCGGGATCCCTCCACTTT. Translated, it gives CASSRGQGSGSLHF.

To note about this clonotype: One junction end does not reproduce the germline sequence, and a read error may be involved. The chain links TRBV13 to TRBJ1-6, with unresolved D. Germline CDR1 is PRHDT and CDR2 is FYEKMQ (reference sequence). CDR3 length: 12 amino acids. The DNA for the CDR3 is TGTGCCAGCAGCTTGGGGAATTCACCCCCCCACTTT. Translating gives CASSLGNSPPHF.

This clonotype was observed a handful of times. V usage is TRBV20-1 and J usage is TRBJ2-3; possible D gene TRBD2, 6 bases. Germline-derived CDR1 and CDR2 are DFQATT and SNEGSKA (reference sequence). Between the trimmed V and J ends, which lost 1 base and 4 bases, there was a span of 24 bases. This CDR3 spans 18 amino acids. The CDR3 region is CSARVWGEAEISADTQYF. For the CDR3, the DNA is TGCAGTGCTAGAGTTTGGGGGGAAGCGGAAATTAGCGCAGATACGCAGTATTTT.

The rearrangement links TRBV9 to TRBJ2-7, with 8 bases fitting TRBD2. V gave up 0 bases and J gave up 6 bases; unmatched junction bases: 5. This CDR3 contains 14 residues. Germline values: CDR1 SGDLS, CDR2 YYNGEE. CDR3 protein: CASSVAFAGGEQYF. The CDR3 nucleotides read TGTGCCAGCAGCGTAGCGTTCGCGGGGGGCGAGCAGTACTTC.

A note on this clonotype: Being one base from a much bigger clone, this may be a read error. The rearrangement links TRBV6-1 to TRBJ1-5, with D perhaps TRBD1 (5 bases). V lost 7 bases to trimming and J lost 9 bases, with 13 bases between them. This CDR3 has 12 amino acids. The germline gives CDR1 MNHNS, CDR2 SASEGT. CDR3 region: CASNRGRAPQHF. The DNA for the CDR3 is TGTGCCAGCAATCGAGGCAGGGCGCCCCAGCATTTT.

In regard to this clonotype: The CDR3 end shows no conserved phenylalanine or tryptophan, and so a read error is likely. The chain links TRBV7-9 to TRBJ1-6; 7 bases line up with TRBD1. J gave up 6 bases and V 5 bases, and 7 bases lay outside the gene matches. The CDR3 runs to 15 residues. Germline values: CDR1 SEHNR, CDR2 FQNEAQ (reference sequence). As DNA, the CDR3 is TGTGCCAGCAGCCGAACAGGGGTCGGTAATTCACCCCTCCACTCT. Translation gives CASSRTGVGNSPLHS.

In the case of this clonotype: Given a much more abundant clone one base away, this may be a read error. The chain couples TRBV20-1 to TRBJ1-4, with 8 bases fitting TRBD1. The length of the CDR3 is 14 residues. J lost 13 bases, V lost 0 bases, and 10 bases had no gene match. From germline, CDR1 is DFQATT and CDR2 SNEGSKA (reference sequence). In DNA, the CDR3 is TGCAGTGCTAGAGACCGCGGACAGGGCGGGAGACTGTTTTTT. This translates into CSARDRGQGGRLFF.

The CDR3 bases are TGCGCCAGCAGCTTGGCGGGGAGCCAAGAGACCCAGTACTTC. Translating it yields CASSLAGSQETQYF. The chain uses TRBV5-1 and TRBJ2-5, with D perhaps TRBD2 (5 bases). Germline V gene lookup returns CDR1 SGHRS and CDR2 YFSETQ. The V gene lost 0 bases and the J gene lost 1 base, with 7 bases spanning the gap. CDR3 length equals 14 residues.

This chain joins TRBV5-1 and TRBJ1-1; no clear D gene. V lost 1 base and J lost 1, with 11 bases in between. Germline CDR1 SGHRS, CDR2 YFSETQ. The CDR3 has 15 amino acids. The CDR3 spells CASSLQGSWNTEAFF. The CDR3, as DNA: TGCGCCAGCAGCTTGCAAGGAAGTTGGAACACTGAAGCTTTCTTT.

This clonotype has just a few counts. The V call is TRBV15, the J call TRBJ2-1; D is ambiguous. Trimming left V 2 bases short and J 8 bases short, with 25 bases between. CDR1 is LNHNV and CDR2 is YYDKDF in the germline V gene (reference sequence). This CDR3 contains 18 residues. The CDR3 is CATSRKGQRANLRDEQFF. The CDR3 coding sequence is TGTGCCACCAGCAGAAAGGGTCAGCGCGCGAACCTACGCGATGAGCAGTTCTTC.

This clonotype was picked up a small number of times. The junction departs from germline at one end; a sequencing error may be responsible. J is TRBJ1-2 and V is TRBV20-1; D perhaps matches TRBD1 (6 bases). From germline, CDR1 is DFQATT and CDR2 SNEGSKA (reference sequence). The length of the CDR3 is 18 residues. CDR3 bases: TGCAGTGCTAGAGGGCGACCAAGCGGACAGATTCCTAACGATGGCTACACCTTC. Translated: CSARGRPSGQIPNDGYTF.

This clonotype has a count of ten or more. This chain connects TRBV6-1 to TRBJ1-2; perhaps TRBD1 as D (5 bases). In germline, CDR1 is MNHNS, CDR2 SASEGT. CDR3 length: 18 residues. V was cut by 0 bases and J by 2 bases, with 19 bases left in between. DNA of the CDR3: TGTGCCAGCAGTGAAGCTTTAAGGGGCGCCGGGGGAAACTATGGCTACACCTTC. Its translation is CASSEALRGAGGNYGYTF.